This record looks at one T cell receptor beta chain sequence and its context. Its antigen is not identified. TCRB CDR3 was amplified from 2 ug genomic DNA or less. TCRdb keeps only in-frame clones here, not all; method: immunoSEQ multiplex PCR. The table has 75,000 to 100,000 clones, around three quarters seen once. This record belongs to a study of glioma-infiltrating T cells after dendritic cell vaccination. Study summary: At biweekly intervals, patients got three intradermal dendritic cell vaccine injections. General observations from the study: Higher TCR clonality did not directly relate to longer survival.

Germline V CDR1 and CDR2: ENHRY, SYGVKD. J gave up 5 bases and V 4 bases, and 10 bases lay outside the gene matches. This CDR3 spans 15 amino acids. Isocitrate dehydrogenase mutation was absent in all glioblastoma patients. This TCR was sampled from a human donor with glioblastoma. V usage is TRBV10-3 and J usage is TRBJ2-5; TRBD2 matches at 7 bases. Sequenced here: blood, sampled before dendritic cell vaccination. The CDR3 coding sequence is TGTGCCATCAGTGCGGGGGGAGGGCCGGGTGAGACCCAGTACTTC. Translated: CAISAGGGPGETQYF.